This TCR beta chain was identified during a study of metastatic and nonmetastatic thyroid tumors. Background on the study: Comparison of repertoires was carried out across blood and tumor or nodule tissue from malignant and benign thyroid patients.

Every patient was untreated before thyroid surgery. TCRdb re-clonotyped the PCR reads via MiXCR. This sample has 4,000 to 6,500 clones, with approximately 25% found just once. V was clipped by 1 base and J by 10 bases, with 11 bases between them. The CDR3 has 12 amino acids. In germline, CDR1 is DFQATT, CDR2 SNEGSKA (reference sequence). By share, this clone counts as medium-sized (0.01 to 0.1%). What it binds is unknown. Study-wide findings and caveats: Malignant thyroid tumors reportedly had TCR beta diversity that was significantly higher than in benign nodules, in blood and tumor.

This chain connects TRBV20-1 to TRBJ2-1; D not certain. The sequenced sample was adjacent normal tissue. This TCR came from a female donor with papillary thyroid cancer or a benign thyroid nodule (not recorded which). Some clones in this sample may be carry-over from other donors' samples. The CDR3 region has the DNA TGCAGTGCTAGAGTGGCTGGTTCGGAGCAGTTCTTC. It is translated as CSARVAGSEQFF.